These 32 T cell receptor beta chains originate from one sample sequenced in a study of T cell responses to AZD1222 COVID-19 vaccine. Clones were read by immunoSEQ multiplex PCR, and TCRdb kept only the in-frame ones, dropping some. In the table there are around 120,000 clones, just over 90% of which are singletons. The source material was peripheral blood, sampled 28 days after the second AZD1222 dose. The receptors come from an adult who received the AZD1222 COVID-19 vaccine.

CDR3 sequence (DNA): TGTGCCAGCGCGAGGGATACGCAGTATTTT. Translating gives CASARDTQYF. V gene TRBV6-5 combines with J gene TRBJ2-3; D call uncertain. Germline assignment: CDR1 MNHEY and CDR2 SVGAGI. Trimming removed 8 bases at V and 6 bases at J, with 6 bases between. The CDR3 is 10 residues long.

This chain connects TRBV30 to TRBJ1-1; D not resolved. Germline CDR1 reads GTSNPN; CDR2 reads SVGIG (reference sequence). Trimming pared 1 base from V and 1 base from J, leaving 7 bases between. CDR3 length: 13 amino acids. CDR3 DNA sequence: TGTGCCTGGAGTGGGCAGGAGAACACTGAAGCTTTCTTT. Its translation: CAWSGQENTEAFF. The whole variable domain, remainder taken from reference TRBV30 and TRBJ1-1, is SQTIHQWPATLVQPVGSPLSLECTVEGTSNPNLYWYRQAAGRGLQLLFYSVGIGQISSEVPQNLSASRPQDRQFILSSKKLLLSDSGFYLCAWSGQENTEAFFGQGTRLTVV.

This clone was detected only once. The V gene is TRBV6-5, the J gene TRBJ1-2; 8 bases are a match to TRBD1. V was pared by 6 bases and J by 8 bases, with 8 bases of the junction left unmatched. The CDR3 loop spans 13 amino acids. Germline assignment: CDR1 MNHEY and CDR2 SVGAGI. CDR3 amino acids: CASRDREGRGYTF. The CDR3 nucleotides read TGTGCCAGCAGGGACAGGGAGGGGAGAGGCTACACCTTC.

In the case of this clone: Additional DNA sequences in this sample encode the identical CDR3. The chain has TRBV9 and TRBJ1-6; tentatively, D is TRBD1 (5 bases). Trimming stripped 2 bases from V and 1 base from J, with 7 bases between. CDR1 SGDLS and CDR2 YYNGEE come from the germline V gene. The length of the CDR3 is 15 residues. This CDR3 reads CASSVGGSYNSPLHF. Written as DNA, the CDR3 is TGTGCCAGCAGCGTTGGGGGGTCCTATAATTCACCCCTCCACTTT.

The chain carries TRBV7-9 and TRBJ1-2; D gene unclear. This CDR3 has 13 amino acids. Trimming cost V 1 base and J 5 bases, with 8 bases left between them. Germline CDR1 reads SEHNR; CDR2 reads FQNEAQ (reference sequence). The CDR3 reads CASSLDHQYGYTF. CDR3 bases: TGTGCCAGCAGCTTAGATCATCAGTATGGCTACACCTTC.

The chain is built from TRBV7-8 and TRBJ2-2, with 8 bases identical to TRBD1. Germline trimming cut 5 bases from V and 5 bases from J; bases unmatched to any gene: 13. Germline V lookup: CDR1 SGHVS, CDR2 FQNEAQ. The CDR3 is 17 amino acids. The chain's CDR3 is CASSPAGQGAWTGELFF. The CDR3 nucleotides are TGTGCCAGCAGCCCCGCTGGTCAGGGGGCATGGACCGGGGAGCTGTTTTTT.

The rearrangement joins TRBV4-3 to TRBJ1-1, with D unresolved. V was cut by 0 bases and J by 8 bases, with 7 bases left in between. Germline CDR1 and CDR2: LGHNA and YSLEER. CDR3 length equals 12 residues. The CDR3 here is CASSQDYGEAFF. CDR3 coding DNA: TGCGCCAGCAGCCAAGATTACGGAGAAGCTTTCTTT.

This clone was picked up one time. The chain couples TRBV12-5 to TRBJ1-5; D is uncertain. CDR1 LGHNT and CDR2 FRNRAP come from the germline V gene. V gave up 1 base and J gave up 8 bases, with 3 bases separating them. The CDR3 is 11 amino acids. CDR3 sequence: CASGLEEPQHF. The DNA of the CDR3 is TGTGCTAGTGGTTTGGAGGAGCCCCAGCATTTT.

In this sample, this clone turned up once. The V call is TRBV3-1 (or the pseudogene TRBV3-2), the J call TRBJ2-1; the D gene is possibly TRBD2 (6 bases). The CDR3 consists of 15 residues. Trimming took off 0 bases at V and 0 bases at J, with 6 bases between the two ends. Germline CDR1 LGHDT, CDR2 YNNKEL (reference sequence). CDR3 residues: CASSQDGSSYNEQFF. DNA of the CDR3: TGTGCCAGCAGCCAAGACGGGAGCTCCTACAATGAGCAGTTCTTC.

This clone was observed a single time. This sequence joins TRBV19 and TRBJ2-7, with D unclear. The CDR3 is 13 residues long. Trimming shortened V by 4 bases and J by 3 bases, and 10 bases separated the two germline ends. Germline assignment: CDR1 LNHDA and CDR2 SQIVND (reference sequence). The DNA of the CDR3 is TGTGCCAGTAGTAAGACTGTAGGCTACGAGCAGTACTTC. This encodes CASSKTVGYEQYF.

V usage is TRBV25-1 and J usage is TRBJ2-3; either TRBD1 or TRBD2 may supply D (5 bases each). Germline lookup yields CDR1 MGHDK and CDR2 SYGVNS. This CDR3 has 14 residues. The V end was cut by 2 bases, the J end by 5 bases, with 11 bases between. DNA for the CDR3: TGTGCCAGCAGTGAACCGGGGACGAAAGATACGCAGTATTTT. This codes for CASSEPGTKDTQYF.

The chain joins TRBV12-3 or TRBV12-4 to TRBJ2-7, with D maybe TRBD2 (6 bases). V dropped 6 bases and J dropped 7 bases, with 13 bases sitting between them. The CDR3 has 12 amino acids. The CDR3 region has the DNA TGTGCCAGCAGCCGGACGGCGGGGGAGCAGTACTTC. The encoded protein is CASSRTAGEQYF.

This chain joins TRBV3-1 (or the pseudogene TRBV3-2) and TRBJ2-7; the D is unclear. From germline, CDR1 is LGHDT and CDR2 YNNKEL (reference sequence). The ends were cut back, 1 base at V and 2 bases at J, with 12 bases in the middle. This CDR3 has 15 amino acids. CDR3 DNA sequence: TGTGCCAGCAGCCAAGGTCAGAGTCCAACCTACGAGCAGTACTTC. Its protein is CASSQGQSPTYEQYF.

In the case of this clone: A read error may produce the germline difference seen at one junction end. V is TRBV2 and J is TRBJ2-7, with D perhaps TRBD1 (6 bases). This CDR3 is 11 amino acids long. The germline V gene has CDR1 SNHLY and CDR2 FYNNEI. The CDR3 sequence is CASSGQGRPHF. The CDR3 nucleotides read TGTGCCAGCAGTGGGCAGGGGCGACCGCACTTC. Filled out from reference TRBV2 and TRBJ2-7, the complete variable domain reads EPEVTQTPSHQVTQMGQEVILRCVPISNHLYFYWYRQILGQKVEFLVSFYNNEISEKSEIFDDQFSVERPDGSNFTLKIRSTKLEDSAMYFCASSGQGRPHFGPGTRLTVT.

The sample holds one count of this clone. The chain uses TRBV10-3 and TRBJ1-6, with D uncertain. Germline values: CDR1 ENHRY, CDR2 SYGVKD. The V end was cut by 3 bases, the J end by 5 bases, with 5 bases between. The CDR3 is 13 amino acids. CDR3 loop: CAISETNNSPLHF. Written as DNA, the CDR3 is TGTGCCATCAGTGAAACGAATAATTCACCCCTCCACTTT.

The chain uses TRBV5-4 and TRBJ1-1; D remains unclear. V lost 2 bases and J 0 bases, leaving 11 bases between the germline ends. CDR3 size: 15 residues. Looked up from germline, CDR1 is SGHNT and CDR2 is YYREEE (reference sequence). In DNA form, the CDR3 reads TGTGCCAGCAGCTTTTCGGGGATTATGAACACTGAAGCTTTCTTT. Translated: CASSFSGIMNTEAFF.

This rearrangement joins TRBV3-1 (or the pseudogene TRBV3-2) to TRBJ2-2; maybe TRBD2 (5 bases). This CDR3 comprises 16 residues. Germline-derived CDR1 and CDR2 are LGHDT and YNNKEL (reference sequence). V lost 2 bases to trimming and J lost 6 bases, with 16 bases between them. This CDR3 is CASSQFAGGRSGELFF. In DNA, the CDR3 is TGTGCCAGCAGCCAATTTGCGGGCGGTCGCTCCGGGGAGCTGTTTTTT.

The rearrangement uses TRBV7-9 and TRBJ1-5; weak D call: TRBD1 (5 bases). Trimming removed 5 bases at V and 2 bases at J, with 10 bases between. Germline V gives CDR1 SEHNR, CDR2 FQNEAQ (reference sequence). This CDR3 comprises 14 residues. CDR3 bases: TGTGCCAGCAGCCACAGAGGGGGCAATCAGCCCCAGCATTTT. It codes for CASSHRGGNQPQHF.

This chain connects TRBV14 to TRBJ1-1; no clear D. The V end was cut by 4 bases, the J end by 1 base, with 13 bases between. This CDR3 contains 15 residues. CDR1 is SGHDN, CDR2 FVKESK, per germline. The CDR3 spells CASSPFRISNTEAFF. Written as DNA, the CDR3 is TGTGCCAGCAGCCCCTTTAGGATTTCGAACACTGAAGCTTTCTTT. Combining the CDR3 with reference TRBV14 and TRBJ1-1 gives the whole variable domain EAGVTQFPSHSVIEKGQTVTLRCDPISGHDNLYWYRRVMGKEIKFLLHFVKESKQDESGMPNNRFLAERTGGTYSTLKVQPAELEDSGVYFCASSPFRISNTEAFFGQGTRLTVV.

This chain connects TRBV15 to TRBJ1-6, with D maybe TRBD1 (6 bases). Per germline, CDR1 LNHNV and CDR2 YYDKDF (reference sequence). Deletions cut 0 bases from V and 10 bases from J, with 16 bases between. The CDR3 contains 16 residues. CDR3 in amino acids: CATSRDLGANDSPLHF. CDR3 nucleotides: TGTGCCACCAGCAGAGACTTGGGGGCGAATGACTCACCCCTCCACTTT.

The chain is built from TRBV5-6 and TRBJ1-5, with a possible D match to TRBD1 (5 bases). This CDR3 is built from 14 residues. The germline CDR1 and CDR2 sequences are SGHDT and YYEEEE. Trimming left V 4 bases short and J 7 bases short, with 15 bases between. The CDR3 here is CASSLGPGGQPQHF. CDR3 sequence (DNA): TGTGCCAGCAGCCTGGGCCCTGGGGGGCAGCCCCAGCATTTT. The whole variable domain, remainder taken from reference TRBV5-6 and TRBJ1-5, is DAGVTQSPTHLIKTRGQQVTLRCSPKSGHDTVSWYQQALGQGPQFIFQYYEEEERQRGNFPDRFSGHQFPNYSSELNVNALLLGDSALYLCASSLGPGGQPQHFGDGTRLSIL.

The V gene is TRBV18, the J gene TRBJ2-1; D ambiguous. The CDR3 consists of 14 residues. Between the trimmed V and J ends, which lost 4 bases and 0 bases, there was a span of 7 bases. From germline, CDR1 is KGHSH and CDR2 LQKENI. DNA for the CDR3: TGTGCCAGCTCACTTCCGGGCTCCTACAATGAGCAGTTCTTC. It encodes CASSLPGSYNEQFF. The entire variable domain, with the rest obtained from reference TRBV18 and TRBJ2-1, is as follows: NAGVMQNPRHLVRRRGQEARLRCSPMKGHSHVYWYRQLPEEGLKFMVYLQKENIIDESGMPKERFSAEFPKEGPSILRIQQVVRGDSAAYFCASSLPGSYNEQFFGPGTRLTVL.

This clone was found once. The chain has TRBV7-9 and TRBJ1-2; D gene unclear. This CDR3 has 11 amino acids. The V gene's germline CDR1 is SEHNR and CDR2 FQNEAQ (reference sequence). V lost 3 bases to trimming and J lost 8 bases, with 7 bases between them. CDR3 amino acids: CASSFLLGYTF. The CDR3 DNA follows: TGTGCCAGCAGCTTCCTTCTCGGCTACACCTTC.

The chain links TRBV29-1 to TRBJ1-1; no clear D. CDR3 length equals 14 residues. Germline assignment: CDR1 SQVTM and CDR2 ANQGSEA. The ends were cut back, 1 base at V and 4 bases at J, with 13 bases in the middle. The CDR3 coding sequence is TGCAGCGTTGAAGTATTTGGTCGGGGCACTGAAGCTTTCTTT. As protein: CSVEVFGRGTEAFF.

The V call is TRBV19, the J call TRBJ2-2, with 9 nucleotides matching TRBD2. Trimming cost V 6 bases and J 5 bases; bases outside gene matches: 7. The CDR3 runs to 15 residues. The germline gives CDR1 LNHDA, CDR2 SQIVND (reference sequence). The CDR3 is CASRRGGSRTGELFF. The CDR3 nucleotides are TGTGCCAGTAGGCGGGGGGGATCTAGAACCGGGGAGCTGTTTTTT.

The rearrangement joins TRBV18 to TRBJ1-2; D is perhaps TRBD1 (5 bases). V shed 3 bases and J shed 4 bases, with 15 bases lying between them. The germline gives CDR1 KGHSH, CDR2 LQKENI. The CDR3 sequence is 15 residues long. CDR3 in amino acids: CASSPFGQGSYGYTF. CDR3 DNA: TGTGCCAGCTCACCCTTCGGGCAGGGAAGCTATGGCTACACCTTC. The variable domain in full, with the rest retrieved from reference TRBV18 and TRBJ1-2, is NAGVMQNPRHLVRRRGQEARLRCSPMKGHSHVYWYRQLPEEGLKFMVYLQKENIIDESGMPKERFSAEFPKEGPSILRIQQVVRGDSAAYFCASSPFGQGSYGYTFGSGTRLTVV.

The J gene is TRBJ2-7, the V gene TRBV11-2, with TRBD1 matching 7 bases. J lost 0 bases, V lost 3 bases, and 2 bases had no gene match. Germline CDR1 is SGHAT and CDR2 is FQNNGV. This CDR3 contains 14 residues. The CDR3 here is CASSLDRNSYEQYF. DNA for the CDR3: TGTGCCAGCAGCTTGGACAGGAACTCCTACGAGCAGTACTTC.

This chain connects TRBV18 to TRBJ2-1; the D gene is possibly TRBD2 (5 bases). Trimming removed 5 bases from V and 6 bases from J, with 17 bases in between. Germline V gene data show CDR1 as KGHSH and CDR2 as LQKENI. The CDR3 consists of 15 residues. CDR3 protein: CASSVNEGVRNEQFF. In nucleotides, the CDR3 is TGTGCCAGCTCAGTAAACGAGGGAGTTCGCAATGAGCAGTTCTTC.

The table lists this clone with a count of one. The chain employs TRBV10-3 and TRBJ1-2, with D possibly being TRBD1 (6 bases). Germline loops: CDR1 ENHRY, CDR2 SYGVKD. The V end was cut by 6 bases, the J end by 3 bases, with 14 bases between. The CDR3 is 14 amino acids. The CDR3 DNA reads TGTGCCATCAGAGGACAGCGGTCTGACTATGGCTACACCTTC. Translation gives CAIRGQRSDYGYTF.

The chain combines TRBV9 with TRBJ2-1, with D possibly being TRBD2 (5 bases). CDR1 is SGDLS, CDR2 YYNGEE, per germline. V gave up 1 base and J gave up 4 bases, with 12 bases separating them. The CDR3 spans 15 residues. CDR3 in DNA: TGTGCCAGCAGCGTAAACGGGGTTCTGTACAATGAGCAGTTCTTC. Amino acid sequence: CASSVNGVLYNEQFF.

The chain combines TRBV5-1 with TRBJ1-3, with D unclear. Germline V gene lookup returns CDR1 SGHRS and CDR2 YFSETQ. CDR3 size: 15 residues. V was trimmed by 0 bases and J by 0 bases, leaving 7 bases between them. CDR3 region: CASSLDAASGNTIYF. DNA for the CDR3: TGCGCCAGCAGCTTGGATGCTGCCTCTGGAAACACCATATATTTT.

The gene calls are TRBV10-1 and TRBJ1-1; perhaps TRBD1 as D (5 bases). This CDR3 has 13 residues. Germline V lookup: CDR1 WNHNN, CDR2 SYGVQD (reference sequence). V lost 6 bases and J lost 5, with 13 bases in between. The CDR3 sequence is CASSPGGATEAFF. The CDR3 DNA reads TGCGCCAGCAGCCCCGGCGGGGCGACTGAAGCTTTCTTT.